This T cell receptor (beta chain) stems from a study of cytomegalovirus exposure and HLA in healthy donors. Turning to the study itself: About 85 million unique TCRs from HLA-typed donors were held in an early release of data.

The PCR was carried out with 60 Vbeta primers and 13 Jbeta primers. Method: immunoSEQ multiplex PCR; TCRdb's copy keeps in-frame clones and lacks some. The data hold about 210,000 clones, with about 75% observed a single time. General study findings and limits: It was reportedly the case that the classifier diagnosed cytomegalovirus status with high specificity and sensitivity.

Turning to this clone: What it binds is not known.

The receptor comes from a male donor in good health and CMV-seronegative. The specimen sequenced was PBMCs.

The CDR3: CASSSGLAGSNEQFF. CDR3 coding DNA: TGTGCCAGCAGCTCGGGACTAGCGGGATCCAATGAGCAGTTCTTC. The gene calls are TRBV5-4 and TRBJ2-1; 13 nucleotides agree with TRBD2. From germline, CDR1 is SGHNT and CDR2 YYREEE (reference sequence). The CDR3 totals 15 residues. The ends lost 3 bases at V and 6 bases at J; junction bases unmatched: 3.